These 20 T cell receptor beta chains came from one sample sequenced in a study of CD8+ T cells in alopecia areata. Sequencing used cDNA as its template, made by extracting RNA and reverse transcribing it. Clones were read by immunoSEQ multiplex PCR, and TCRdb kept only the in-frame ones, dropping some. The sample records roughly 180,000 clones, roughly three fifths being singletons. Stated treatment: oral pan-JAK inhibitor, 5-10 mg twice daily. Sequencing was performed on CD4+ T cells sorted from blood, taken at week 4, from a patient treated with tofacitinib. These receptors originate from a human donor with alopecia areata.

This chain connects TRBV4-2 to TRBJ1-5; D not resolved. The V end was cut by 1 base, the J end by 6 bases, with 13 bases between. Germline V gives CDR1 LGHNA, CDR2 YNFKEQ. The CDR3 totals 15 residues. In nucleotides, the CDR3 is TGTGCCAGCAGCCAAGGAGATAGGGTGTTTCAGCCCCAGCATTTT. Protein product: CASSQGDRVFQPQHF.

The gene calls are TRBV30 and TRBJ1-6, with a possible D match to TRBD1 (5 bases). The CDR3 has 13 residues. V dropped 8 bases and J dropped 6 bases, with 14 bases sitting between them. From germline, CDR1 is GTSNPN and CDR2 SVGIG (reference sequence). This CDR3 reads CAGRQSLNSPLHF. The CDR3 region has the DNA TGTGCCGGGCGACAGAGCCTTAATTCACCCCTCCACTTT.

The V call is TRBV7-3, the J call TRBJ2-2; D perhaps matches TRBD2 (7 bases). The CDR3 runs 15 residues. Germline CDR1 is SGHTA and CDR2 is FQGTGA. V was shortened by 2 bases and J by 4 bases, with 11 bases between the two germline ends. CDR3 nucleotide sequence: TGTGCCAGCAGCTTACGGGGGGCGAGCACCGGGGAGCTGTTTTTT. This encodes CASSLRGASTGELFF. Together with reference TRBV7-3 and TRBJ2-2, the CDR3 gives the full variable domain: GAGVSQTPSNKVTEKGKYVELRCDPISGHTALYWYRQSLGQGPEFLIYFQGTGAADDSGLPNDRFFAVRPEGSVSTLKIQRTERGDSAVYLCASSLRGASTGELFFGEGSRLTVL.

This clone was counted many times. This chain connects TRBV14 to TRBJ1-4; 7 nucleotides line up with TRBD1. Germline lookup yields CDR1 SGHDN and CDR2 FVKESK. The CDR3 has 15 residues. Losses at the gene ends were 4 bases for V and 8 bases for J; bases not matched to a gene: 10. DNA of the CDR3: TGTGCCAGCAGCCGTAAACCGGGACAGCCCGAAAAACTGTTTTTT. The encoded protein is CASSRKPGQPEKLFF.

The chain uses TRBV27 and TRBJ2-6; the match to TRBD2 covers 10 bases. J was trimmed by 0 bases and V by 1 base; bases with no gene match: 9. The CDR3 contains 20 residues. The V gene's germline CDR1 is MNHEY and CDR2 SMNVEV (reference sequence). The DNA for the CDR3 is TGTGCCAGCAGTTTATTGAGCGGGGGGGCCCCCTTCTCTGGGGCCAACGTCCTGACTTTC. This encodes CASSLLSGGAPFSGANVLTF.

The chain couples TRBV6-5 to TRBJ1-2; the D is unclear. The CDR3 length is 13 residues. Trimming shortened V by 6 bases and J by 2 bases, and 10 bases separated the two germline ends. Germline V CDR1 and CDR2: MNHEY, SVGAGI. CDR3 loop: CASRVTVNYGYTF. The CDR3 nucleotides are TGTGCCAGCAGAGTTACAGTCAACTATGGCTACACCTTC.

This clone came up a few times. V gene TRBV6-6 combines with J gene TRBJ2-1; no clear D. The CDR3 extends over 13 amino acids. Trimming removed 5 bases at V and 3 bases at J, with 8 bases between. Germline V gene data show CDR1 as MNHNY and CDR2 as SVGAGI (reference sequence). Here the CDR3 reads CASSLSVYNEQFF. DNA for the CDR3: TGTGCCAGCAGTCTCTCAGTCTACAATGAGCAGTTCTTC.

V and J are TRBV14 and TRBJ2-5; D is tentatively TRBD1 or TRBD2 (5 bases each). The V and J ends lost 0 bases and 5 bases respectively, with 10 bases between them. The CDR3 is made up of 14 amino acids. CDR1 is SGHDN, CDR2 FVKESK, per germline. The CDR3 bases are TGTGCCAGCAGCCAAGAATCAGGGACCGAGACCCAGTACTTC. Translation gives CASSQESGTETQYF.

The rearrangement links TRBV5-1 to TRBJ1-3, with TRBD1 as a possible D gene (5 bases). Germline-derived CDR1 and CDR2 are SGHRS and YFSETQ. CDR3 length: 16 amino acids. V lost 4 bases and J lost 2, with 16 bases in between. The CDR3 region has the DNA TGCGCCAGCAGCGTGACCGCAGGGTCGACTGGAAACACCATATATTTT. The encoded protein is CASSVTAGSTGNTIYF.

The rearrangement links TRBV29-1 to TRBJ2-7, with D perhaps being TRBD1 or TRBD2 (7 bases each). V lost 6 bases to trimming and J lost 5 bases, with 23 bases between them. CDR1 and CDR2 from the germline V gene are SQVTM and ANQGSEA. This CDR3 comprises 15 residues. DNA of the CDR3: TGCAGCGTCGTTATCAGGGGGGGGCCAAACGACGAGCAGTACTTC. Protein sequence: CSVVIRGGPNDEQYF.

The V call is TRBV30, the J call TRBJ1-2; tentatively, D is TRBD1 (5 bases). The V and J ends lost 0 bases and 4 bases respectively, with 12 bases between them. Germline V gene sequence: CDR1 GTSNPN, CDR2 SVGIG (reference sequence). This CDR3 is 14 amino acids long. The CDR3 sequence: CAWSVRVTAYGYTF. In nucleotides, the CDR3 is TGTGCCTGGAGTGTAAGGGTGACAGCCTATGGCTACACCTTC.

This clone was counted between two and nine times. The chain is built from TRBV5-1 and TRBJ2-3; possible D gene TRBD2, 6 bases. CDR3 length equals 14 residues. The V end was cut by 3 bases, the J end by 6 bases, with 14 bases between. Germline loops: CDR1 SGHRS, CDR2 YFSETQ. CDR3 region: CASSSPPGLDTQYF. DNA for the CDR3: TGCGCCAGCAGCTCCCCCCCGGGACTTGATACGCAGTATTTT.

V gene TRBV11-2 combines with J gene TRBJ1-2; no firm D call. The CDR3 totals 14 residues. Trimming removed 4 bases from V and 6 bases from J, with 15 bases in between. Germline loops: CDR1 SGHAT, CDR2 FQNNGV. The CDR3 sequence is CASSSIRAGHGYTF. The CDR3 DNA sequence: TGTGCCAGCAGCTCGATCCGGGCTGGGCATGGCTACACCTTC.

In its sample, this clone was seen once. The CDR3 DNA reads as TGTGCCTGGAGTAGGCTGCAGGGGGATCAGCCCCAGCATTTT. Amino acids: CAWSRLQGDQPQHF. This chain connects TRBV30 to TRBJ1-5, with 7 bases fitting TRBD1. Germline values: CDR1 GTSNPN, CDR2 SVGIG (reference sequence). J gave up 5 bases and V 2 bases, and 6 bases lay outside the gene matches. This CDR3 is 14 amino acids long.

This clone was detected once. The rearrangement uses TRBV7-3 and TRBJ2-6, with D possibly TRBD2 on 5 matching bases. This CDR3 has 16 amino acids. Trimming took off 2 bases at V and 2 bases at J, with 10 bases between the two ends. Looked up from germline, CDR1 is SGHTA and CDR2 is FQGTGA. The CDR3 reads CASSLFAGAGANVLTF. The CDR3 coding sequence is TGTGCCAGCAGCTTATTCGCCGGGGCTGGGGCCAACGTCCTGACTTTC.

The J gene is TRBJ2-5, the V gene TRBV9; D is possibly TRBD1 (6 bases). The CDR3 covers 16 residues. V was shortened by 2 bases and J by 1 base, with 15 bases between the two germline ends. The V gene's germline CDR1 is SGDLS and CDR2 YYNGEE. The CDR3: CASSVSPDRSQETQYF. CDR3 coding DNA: TGTGCCAGCAGCGTGAGCCCGGACAGATCCCAAGAGACCCAGTACTTC. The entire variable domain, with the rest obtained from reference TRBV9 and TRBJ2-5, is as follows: DSGVTQTPKHLITATGQRVTLRCSPRSGDLSVYWYQQSLDQGLQFLIQYYNGEERAKGNILERFSAQQFPDLHSELNLSSLELGDSALYFCASSVSPDRSQETQYFGPGTRLLVL.

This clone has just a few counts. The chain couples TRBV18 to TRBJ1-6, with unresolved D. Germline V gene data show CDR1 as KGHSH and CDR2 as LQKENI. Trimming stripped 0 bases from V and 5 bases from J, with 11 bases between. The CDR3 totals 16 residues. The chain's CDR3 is CASSPPTKTNNSPLHF. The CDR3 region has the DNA TGTGCCAGCTCACCACCGACAAAGACTAATAATTCACCCCTCCACTTT.

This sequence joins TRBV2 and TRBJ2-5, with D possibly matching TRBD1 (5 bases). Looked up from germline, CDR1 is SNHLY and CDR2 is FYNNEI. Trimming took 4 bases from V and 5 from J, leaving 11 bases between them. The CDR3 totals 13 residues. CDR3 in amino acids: CASSAQGRETQYF. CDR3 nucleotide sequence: TGTGCCAGCAGTGCGCAGGGCAGGGAGACCCAGTACTTC.

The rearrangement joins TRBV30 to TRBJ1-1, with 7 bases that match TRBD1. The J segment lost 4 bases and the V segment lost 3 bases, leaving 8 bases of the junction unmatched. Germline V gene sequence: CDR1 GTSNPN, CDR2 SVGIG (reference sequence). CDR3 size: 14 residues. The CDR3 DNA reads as TGTGCCTGGAGGTATCAGGGGGTGGGCACTGAAGCTTTCTTT. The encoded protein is CAWRYQGVGTEAFF.

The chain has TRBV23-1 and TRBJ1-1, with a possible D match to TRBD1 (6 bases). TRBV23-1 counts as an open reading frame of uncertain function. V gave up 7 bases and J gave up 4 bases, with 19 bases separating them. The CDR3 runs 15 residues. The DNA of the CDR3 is TGCGCCAGCATTTCAATGGGCAGGGGACGCACTGAAGCTTTCTTT. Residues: CASISMGRGRTEAFF.